This record concerns one TCR beta chain sequence. Its cognate antigen is unknown. The sample belongs to a study of cytomegalovirus exposure and HLA in healthy donors. Across the study: Of the donors genotyped, some 400 in all, 75% to 85% fell in the Caucasian-associated ancestry cluster.

PCR amplification relied on 60 Vbeta primers (plus 13 Jbeta primers). Profiling relied on immunoSEQ multiplex PCR, and the TCRdb table lists in-frame clones only, not all of them. The sample has 200,000 to 250,000 clones; 77% are singletons. Study-level results: In the analysis, some V segments, TRBV6-2 and TRBV6-3 included, were excluded as indistinguishable. Later on, analysis showed that most CMV-associated TCR beta chains appeared to be HLA-restricted.

The CDR3 is 14 amino acids. The V end lost 6 bases, the J end lost 3 bases, and 11 bases lay between the germline ends. Germline lookup yields CDR1 SGHTA and CDR2 FQGTGA. The source of this sequence is a woman aged 60-75 years in good health and CMV-seropositive. The chain employs TRBV7-3 and TRBJ2-2, with a tentative D call TRBD1 (5 bases). The sample comprised PBMCs. The chain's CDR3 is CASSPRAYTGELFF. CDR3 bases: TGTGCCAGCAGTCCCAGGGCGTACACCGGGGAGCTGTTTTTT.